The text below deals with one TCR beta chain. As yet, its antigen is unknown. This sample was taken from a study of shared clonotypes between healthy human individuals. Study results and limitations: Enrolling few donors narrowed the genetic and exposure-history diversity that was represented.

The naive CD8 subset, CD45RO-negative cells positively selected for CCR7, excluded terminally differentiated effector memory CD45RA+ cells. V lost 10 bases to trimming and J lost 6 bases; unmatched junction nucleotides: 21. The length of the CDR3 is 17 residues. Germline V gene sequence: CDR1 SGHAT, CDR2 FQDESV (reference sequence). The assay was immunoSEQ multiplex PCR, and TCRdb's table has in-frame clones only and misses some. Seen here are about 2.2 million clones, approximately 92% observed once, and the top ten hold more than 1.5%. The chain is built from TRBV11-1 and TRBJ2-1; 7 bases are a match to TRBD2. The receptor comes from a man aged 18 to 29 in good health. Some clones in this sample may be carry-over from other donors' samples. The material sequenced was naive CD8+ T cells from PBMCs. CDR3 in DNA: TGTGCCACCGAGTCGGGAATGAGCGGGATGGCAGGCAATGAGCAGTTCTTC. Protein: CATESGMSGMAGNEQFF.